What follows are 22 T cell receptor beta chains derived from one specimen sequenced in a study of shared clonotypes between healthy human individuals. Method: immunoSEQ multiplex PCR; TCRdb's copy keeps in-frame clones and lacks some. The table records fewer than 600,000 clones, around 77% of them present only once. Sequenced input: PBMCs. The receptors come from a woman aged 40-49 years in good health. Some clones in this sample may be carry-over from other donors' samples.

Concerning this clone: Other DNA sequences of this sample code for an identical CDR3. The V call is TRBV29-1, the J call TRBJ1-1; D unresolved. Trimming stripped 4 bases from V and 2 bases from J, with 5 bases between. CDR3 size: 11 residues. CDR1 and CDR2 (germline): SQVTM, ANQGSEA. Written as DNA, the CDR3 is TGCAGCGTTGGCAGAAACACTGAAGCTTTCTTT. As protein: CSVGRNTEAFF.

The rearrangement links TRBV28 to TRBJ2-2, with a tentative D call TRBD2 (6 bases). V dropped 5 bases and J dropped 4 bases, with 11 bases sitting between them. The CDR3 contains 14 residues. The germline V gene has CDR1 MDHEN and CDR2 SYDVKM. Here the CDR3 reads CASSQGLRTGELFF. CDR3 in DNA: TGTGCCAGCAGTCAGGGACTTCGCACCGGGGAGCTGTTTTTT.

Regarding this clone: Mismatch with germline at one junction end may stem from a read error. The same CDR3 can be traced to other DNA sequences in this sample. This chain uses TRBV10-3 with TRBJ2-3; 8 bases line up with TRBD2. Germline V gene sequence: CDR1 ENHRY, CDR2 SYGVKD. The CDR3 totals 16 residues. This CDR3 is CAISDSRGGRTDTQYF. CDR3 sequence (DNA): TGCGCCATCAGTGATTCTCGGGGGGGTCGCACAGATACGCAGTATTTT.

On this clone itself: With a much larger clone just one base away, this may be a read error. The same CDR3 is also encoded by other DNA sequences in this sample. The V gene is TRBV21-1, the J gene TRBJ1-5. TRBV21-1 corresponds to a pseudogene. This CDR3 spans 15 amino acids. CDR3 in amino acids: CASTIGRWGNQPQHF. The DNA of the CDR3 is TGCGCCAGCACCATAGGGAGATGGGGCAATCAGCCCCAGCATTTT.

This clone was recorded a few times. One end of the junction varies from germline; a read error may be responsible. The rearrangement joins TRBV6-4 to TRBJ1-6; maybe TRBD1 (5 bases). Germline V CDR1 and CDR2: MRHNA, SNTAGT. The CDR3 loop spans 15 amino acids. CDR3 sequence (DNA): TGTACCAGCAGTGACCGCGCCGGCGGGGGTTCACCCCTCCACTTT. It translates to CTSSDRAGGGSPLHF.

The chain combines TRBV18 with TRBJ2-2; 14 bases agree with TRBD2. J gave up 6 bases and V 3 bases, and 0 bases lay outside the gene matches. Germline-derived CDR1 and CDR2 are KGHSH and LQKENI. This CDR3 has 15 amino acids. CDR3 region: CASSPGLAGAGELFF. In nucleotides, the CDR3 is TGTGCCAGCTCACCGGGACTAGCGGGAGCCGGGGAGCTGTTTTTT.

Ten or more counts support this clone. Other DNA sequences in this specimen translate into the identical CDR3. This sequence joins TRBV4-1 and TRBJ2-7; D call uncertain. V lost 1 base and J 1 base, leaving 11 bases between the germline ends. The CDR3 extends over 15 amino acids. Germline V gene lookup returns CDR1 MGHRA and CDR2 YSYEKL. DNA for the CDR3: TGCGCCAGCAGCCAAGGCGGCTTGCCTTCCTACGAGCAGTACTTC. Translated, it gives CASSQGGLPSYEQYF.

This clone was seen just once. The chain recombines TRBV2 with TRBJ2-7; unclear D gene. Germline loops: CDR1 SNHLY, CDR2 FYNNEI. V dropped 7 bases and J dropped 6 bases, with 13 bases sitting between them. The CDR3 extends over 12 amino acids. The CDR3 DNA sequence: TGTGCCAGCACCGAAGGAGAAGGCGAGCAGTACTTC. This encodes CASTEGEGEQYF.

This clone was counted only a few times. This rearrangement joins TRBV5-8 to TRBJ2-3; D is unclear. Trimming removed 0 bases at V and 6 bases at J, with 8 bases between. The length of the CDR3 is 13 residues. CDR1 and CDR2 (germline): SGHTS, YDEGEE. CDR3 sequence: CASSLVFQDTQYF. The CDR3 coding sequence is TGTGCCAGCAGCTTGGTGTTCCAGGATACGCAGTATTTT.

This rearrangement joins TRBV15 to TRBJ2-1; D is unresolved. The germline gives CDR1 LNHNV, CDR2 YYDKDF (reference sequence). The CDR3 spans 15 residues. Between the trimmed V and J ends, which lost 0 bases and 5 bases, there was a span of 11 bases. The DNA of the CDR3 is TGTGCCACCAGCAGAGATATGAGCGTCGACAATGAGCAGTTCTTC. Its translation is CATSRDMSVDNEQFF.

The gene calls are TRBV7-2 and TRBJ2-2; 8 bases line up with TRBD2. Germline assignment: CDR1 SGHTA and CDR2 FQGNSA. The CDR3 has 15 residues. Unmatched junction bases numbered 5, after V lost 5 bases and J lost 3 bases. DNA of the CDR3: TGTGCCAGCAGCCCGGGGGGGAGGGACACCGGGGAGCTGTTTTTT. Translation: CASSPGGRDTGELFF.

The CDR3 region has the DNA TGCAGCGTTGGTGGGCAGGAGGGGACTGAAGCTTTCTTT. This translates into CSVGGQEGTEAFF. V gene TRBV29-1 combines with J gene TRBJ1-1, with D perhaps TRBD1 (5 bases). The CDR3 loop spans 13 amino acids. V was shortened by 4 bases and J by 5 bases, with 14 bases between the two germline ends. The V gene's germline CDR1 is SQVTM and CDR2 ANQGSEA.

This clone has a handful of counts. This chain's CDR3 is CASSLDSNEKLFF. The DNA of the CDR3 is TGTGCCAGCAGCTTAGACTCTAATGAAAAACTGTTTTTT. The chain is built from TRBV7-9 and TRBJ1-4; D is unresolved. The CDR3 length is 13 residues. Germline-derived CDR1 and CDR2 are SEHNR and FQNEAQ (reference sequence). V lost 1 base and J 3 bases, leaving 3 bases between the germline ends.

As for this clone: A far larger clone is one base from this, pointing to a likely read error. Other DNA sequences within the sample encode an identical CDR3. V and J are TRBV30 and TRBJ2-3, with 8 bases matching TRBD2. V was pared by 7 bases and J by 4 bases, with 10 bases of the junction left unmatched. The CDR3 length is 14 residues. Germline loops: CDR1 GTSNPN, CDR2 SVGIG (reference sequence). The CDR3 sequence: CASTQRESPDTQYF. The CDR3 DNA follows: TGTGCCTCAACCCAGCGGGAGTCGCCAGATACGCAGTATTTT.

The chain carries TRBV7-3 and TRBJ2-6; unclear D gene. With 2 bases removed from V and 0 bases from J, the gap between germline ends came to 14 bases. Per germline, CDR1 SGHTA and CDR2 FQGTGA. There are 18 residues in the CDR3. The CDR3 DNA is TGTGCCAGCAGCTTAGGCTACCCAATGAGCTCTGGGGCCAACGTCCTGACTTTC. It encodes CASSLGYPMSSGANVLTF.

This clone turned up a few times. The chain joins TRBV5-1 to TRBJ1-1, with 7 bases lining up with TRBD1. The CDR3 is 13 residues long. Losses at the gene ends were 4 bases for V and 8 bases for J; bases not matched to a gene: 8. CDR1 and CDR2 from the germline V gene are SGHRS and YFSETQ. The CDR3 coding sequence is TGCGCCAGCAGCATCGACAGGGTGACCGAAGCTTTCTTT. It encodes CASSIDRVTEAFF. Variable domain in full (rest from reference TRBV5-1 and TRBJ1-1): KAGVTQTPRYLIKTRGQQVTLSCSPISGHRSVSWYQQTPGQGLQFLFEYFSETQRNKGNFPGRFSGRQFSNSRSEMNVSTLELGDSALYLCASSIDRVTEAFFGQGTRLTVV.

There are a few counts of this clone. The rearrangement links TRBV15 to TRBJ2-5; the D gene could be TRBD1 or TRBD2 (5 bases each). The V end lost 7 bases, the J end lost 2 bases, and 11 bases lay between the germline ends. CDR1 is LNHNV and CDR2 is YYDKDF in the germline V gene (reference sequence). The length of the CDR3 is 13 residues. The CDR3 coding sequence is TGTGCCACCACTCGATGGGGGCAAGAGACCCAGTACTTC. Amino acid sequence: CATTRWGQETQYF.

On this clone: Germline is not matched at one junction end, which may reflect a read error. V is TRBV7-7 and J is TRBJ2-5; D is ambiguous. Germline-derived CDR1 and CDR2 are SSHAT and FNYEAQ (reference sequence). The CDR3 consists of 11 residues. The CDR3 is CASSAGETQYF. DNA of the CDR3: TGTGCTAGCAGCGCCGGAGAGACCCAGTACTTC. The full variable domain, in which reference TRBV7-7 and TRBJ2-5 provide the parts outside the CDR3, is GAGVSQSPRYKVTKRGQDVTLRCDPISSHATLYWYQQALGQGPEFLTYFNYEAQPDKSGLPSDRFSAERPEGSISTLTIQRTEQRDSAMYRCASSAGETQYFGPGTRLLVL.

Comment on this clone: With only one base between it and a far larger clone, this is likely a read error. Other nucleotide sequences from this sample produce the same CDR3. V and J are TRBV27 and TRBJ1-4, with 10 bases lining up with TRBD1. The V gene's germline CDR1 is MNHEY and CDR2 SMNVEV (reference sequence). This CDR3 contains 14 residues. The CDR3 is CASSRQGALEKLFF. The DNA for the CDR3 is TGTGCTAGCAGTAGACAGGGGGCGCTTGAAAAACTGTTTTTT.

Comments on this clone: Other DNA sequences in this sample translate to the same CDR3. The V call is TRBV7-2, the J call TRBJ2-2; no clear D gene. The germline CDR1 and CDR2 sequences are SGHTA and FQGNSA. CDR3 size: 12 residues. Trimming shortened V by 3 bases and J by 4 bases, and 3 bases separated the two germline ends. Written as DNA, the CDR3 is TGTGCCAGCAGCTTGGGCACCGGGGAGCTGTTTTTT. Its protein product is CASSLGTGELFF.

The chain links TRBV18 to TRBJ2-7; a weak D match, TRBD1 (5 bases). This CDR3 spans 14 amino acids. V was clipped by 3 bases and J by 2 bases, with 11 bases between them. Germline lookup yields CDR1 KGHSH and CDR2 LQKENI. Here the CDR3 DNA reads TGTGCCAGCTCACCCCGGGCAGGGACCTACGAGCAGTACTTC. Its translation is CASSPRAGTYEQYF. Full variable domain (outside the CDR3, taken from reference TRBV18 and TRBJ2-7): NAGVMQNPRHLVRRRGQEARLRCSPMKGHSHVYWYRQLPEEGLKFMVYLQKENIIDESGMPKERFSAEFPKEGPSILRIQQVVRGDSAAYFCASSPRAGTYEQYFGPGTRLTVT.

The V and J genes are TRBV18 and TRBJ2-1, with D tentatively TRBD1 (5 bases). V was trimmed by 2 bases and J by 2 bases, leaving 7 bases between them. CDR3 length: 14 amino acids. CDR1 is KGHSH, CDR2 LQKENI, per germline. The chain's CDR3 is CASSPETAYNEQFF. Written as DNA, the CDR3 is TGTGCCAGCTCACCAGAGACAGCCTACAATGAGCAGTTCTTC.